Shown below are 20 T cell receptor beta chains from a single sample sequenced in a study of sequential checkpoint blockade in melanoma. Specified treatment: randomized to nivolumab then ipilimumab (arm A) or the reverse (arm B). The data were produced by immunoSEQ multiplex PCR, yet TCRdb's version contains in-frame clones alone and is incomplete. The table includes 30,000 to 40,000 clones, 80% to 90% detected once. Here the sequenced sample was CD8+ T cells sorted from blood (inferred from file names), taken from a patient given nivolumab and ipilimumab in sequence. The receptors were sampled from a human donor with melanoma.

The genes are TRBV5-6 and TRBJ1-1; D call uncertain. The germline gives CDR1 SGHDT, CDR2 YYEEEE. V was trimmed by 5 bases and J by 0 bases, leaving 11 bases between them. This CDR3 is built from 14 residues. The CDR3 reads CASSLVTMNTEAFF. In nucleotides, the CDR3 is TGTGCCAGCAGTTTAGTCACCATGAACACTGAAGCTTTCTTT.

The table lists this clone with a few counts. V gene TRBV4-2 combines with J gene TRBJ2-7, with D hard to call. The CDR3 is made up of 14 amino acids. V lost 4 bases, J lost 0 bases, and 10 bases lay in between. Germline V gene data show CDR1 as LGHNA and CDR2 as YNFKEQ. CDR3 coding DNA: TGTGCCAGCAGCCCTGACATGGGCTCCTACGAGCAGTACTTC. Translated: CASSPDMGSYEQYF.

V and J are TRBV4-2 and TRBJ2-1; D gene unclear. This CDR3 spans 12 amino acids. Germline CDR1 is LGHNA and CDR2 is YNFKEQ. V lost 3 bases and J lost 9, with 9 bases in between. The CDR3 spells CASSQGAFEQFF. CDR3 DNA sequence: TGTGCCAGCAGCCAGGGCGCCTTTGAGCAGTTCTTC.

This sequence joins TRBV9 and TRBJ2-3; no firm D call. V was trimmed by 1 base and J by 0 bases, leaving 12 bases between them. The CDR3 is made up of 16 amino acids. In germline, CDR1 is SGDLS, CDR2 YYNGEE. For the CDR3, the DNA is TGTGCCAGCAGCGTACTTGGCGGATCTAGCACAGATACGCAGTATTTT. This gives the protein CASSVLGGSSTDTQYF.

This chain connects TRBV28 to TRBJ1-1, with 10 bases matching TRBD1. The CDR3 has 15 amino acids. Germline CDR1 is MDHEN and CDR2 is SYDVKM. After removal of 5 bases from V and 10 bases from J, the junction contained 13 bases not matched to a gene. CDR3 DNA: TGTGCCAGCAGTACGGTGACAGGGGGCGGAGGTGGAGCTTTCTTT. It is translated as CASSTVTGGGGGAFF.

The chain carries TRBV28 and TRBJ2-7; D not certain. V lost 6 bases to trimming and J lost 3 bases, with 15 bases between them. Per germline, CDR1 MDHEN and CDR2 SYDVKM. The CDR3 has 14 amino acids. The DNA for the CDR3 is TGTGCCAGCAGACAAATGGTACCTGGCTACGAGCAGTACTTC. This gives the protein CASRQMVPGYEQYF.

The V and J genes are TRBV2 and TRBJ2-3, with 11 bases matching TRBD2. CDR1 and CDR2 from the germline V gene are SNHLY and FYNNEI. The CDR3 length is 17 residues. V lost 10 bases, J lost 2 bases, and 14 bases stayed unmatched. The CDR3 here is CATKDLGLADYTDTQYF. For the CDR3, the DNA is TGTGCCACAAAGGACCTGGGACTAGCGGACTACACAGATACGCAGTATTTT.

The V gene is TRBV7-8, the J gene TRBJ1-5, with D maybe TRBD1 (5 bases). This CDR3 comprises 15 residues. Germline V lookup: CDR1 SGHVS, CDR2 FQNEAQ. The V end was cut by 1 base, the J end by 7 bases, with 14 bases between. This chain's CDR3 is CASSLEGQGGQPQHF. CDR3 bases: TGTGCCAGCAGCTTAGAAGGGCAGGGTGGGCAGCCCCAGCATTTT.

About this clone: The same CDR3 arises from other DNA sequences in this sample as well. The chain combines TRBV19 with TRBJ2-1; 11 nucleotides agree with TRBD2. Germline loops: CDR1 LNHDA, CDR2 SQIVND (reference sequence). V lost 8 bases and J lost 4; bases outside the gene matches: 4. The CDR3 consists of 14 residues. The CDR3 DNA reads as TGTGCCAGTTCTCTAGCGGGGGGTTACAATGAGCAGTTCTTC. Amino acids: CASSLAGGYNEQFF.

In this sample, this clone turned up a few times. The J gene is TRBJ1-1, the V gene TRBV7-6; D perhaps matches TRBD1 (5 bases). The CDR3 runs to 13 residues. Germline assignment: CDR1 SGHVS and CDR2 FNYEAQ. V lost 0 bases and J 4 bases, leaving 6 bases between the germline ends. The CDR3 DNA reads TGTGCCAGCAGCTTAGCAGGGGTCACTGAAGCTTTCTTT. Translation gives CASSLAGVTEAFF.

The V gene is TRBV9, the J gene TRBJ1-4; 9 bases are a match to TRBD1. There are 15 residues in the CDR3. The V segment lost 3 bases and the J segment 5 bases; nucleotides outside the gene matches: 5. Germline CDR1 reads SGDLS; CDR2 reads YYNGEE. CDR3: CASSERGTGNEKLFF. The CDR3 bases are TGTGCCAGCAGCGAAAGGGGGACAGGGAATGAAAAACTGTTTTTT.

The J gene is TRBJ2-7, the V gene TRBV5-1, with a weak D call TRBD1 (5 bases). The CDR3 extends over 14 amino acids. Between the trimmed V and J ends, which lost 0 bases and 0 bases, there was a span of 7 bases. Germline assignment: CDR1 SGHRS and CDR2 YFSETQ. CDR3 DNA: TGCGCCAGCAGCTTGGACAGGTACTCCTACGAGCAGTACTTC. It yields the protein CASSLDRYSYEQYF.

The rearrangement uses TRBV10-3 and TRBJ1-2; a possible D gene is TRBD1 (6 bases). The CDR3 is 15 residues long. The V end lost 3 bases, the J end lost 2 bases, and 13 bases lay between the germline ends. Looked up from germline, CDR1 is ENHRY and CDR2 is SYGVKD. The DNA of the CDR3 is TGTGCCATCAGTGACATTGGGGGCGTAAACTATGGCTACACCTTC. It encodes CAISDIGGVNYGYTF.

The CDR3 DNA follows: TGTGCCAGCAAACCCGAACAGGTCAATCAGCCCCAGCATTTT. Translating gives CASKPEQVNQPQHF. This chain joins TRBV2 and TRBJ1-5; D might be TRBD1 (5 bases). Trimming removed 7 bases at V and 3 bases at J, with 13 bases between. There are 14 residues in the CDR3. Per germline, CDR1 SNHLY and CDR2 FYNNEI.

This chain connects TRBV11-3 to TRBJ2-3, with TRBD1 identical over 7 bases. Trimming took 5 bases from V and 0 from J; bases not matched to a gene: 8. The length of the CDR3 is 16 residues. Germline CDR1 is SGHNT and CDR2 is YENEEA. In DNA form, the CDR3 reads TGTGCCAGCAGCGGCACAGGGGACCCAAGCACAGATACGCAGTATTTT. Translated, it gives CASSGTGDPSTDTQYF.

This chain's CDR3 is CASSLGDRENEQYF. The CDR3 DNA sequence: TGCGCCAGCAGCTTGGGAGACAGGGAGAACGAGCAGTACTTC. The chain is built from TRBV5-1 and TRBJ2-7, with 7 bases fitting TRBD1. V gave up 0 bases and J gave up 5 bases; unmatched junction bases: 5. Germline lookup yields CDR1 SGHRS and CDR2 YFSETQ. CDR3 length equals 14 residues.

The chain uses TRBV6-1 and TRBJ2-1, with 7 bases identical to TRBD2. Germline assignment: CDR1 MNHNS and CDR2 SASEGT. The CDR3 consists of 16 residues. Trimming took 2 bases from V and 6 from J; bases not matched to a gene: 10. The chain's CDR3 is CASSEIGREGINEQFF. CDR3 sequence (DNA): TGTGCCAGCAGTGAAATAGGCAGGGAGGGGATCAATGAGCAGTTCTTC.

This clone is a singleton in its sample. The gene calls are TRBV9 and TRBJ1-1, with D hard to call. CDR3 length: 16 residues. Germline V gene lookup returns CDR1 SGDLS and CDR2 YYNGEE. The V end was cut by 1 base, the J end by 4 bases, with 17 bases between. The CDR3 region is CASSVPLRQRSTEAFF. CDR3 sequence (DNA): TGTGCCAGCAGCGTACCCCTTAGACAACGTTCCACTGAAGCTTTCTTT. The full variable domain, completed using reference TRBV9 and TRBJ1-1, is DSGVTQTPKHLITATGQRVTLRCSPRSGDLSVYWYQQSLDQGLQFLIQYYNGEERAKGNILERFSAQQFPDLHSELNLSSLELGDSALYFCASSVPLRQRSTEAFFGQGTRLTVV.

The V call is TRBV6-4, the J call TRBJ1-1; D is uncertain. Germline loops: CDR1 MRHNA, CDR2 SNTAGT. This CDR3 is built from 14 residues. V was cut by 3 bases and J by 4 bases, with 12 bases left in between. CDR3 in DNA: TGTGCCAGCAGTGAGGGAAGCGGGGTCACTGAAGCTTTCTTT. This encodes CASSEGSGVTEAFF.

This CDR3 reads CASSLGTAYEQYF. As DNA, the CDR3 is TGTGCCAGCAGTCTTGGGACAGCCTACGAGCAGTACTTC. This sequence joins TRBV28 and TRBJ2-7; the match to TRBD1 covers 7 bases. Germline V gives CDR1 MDHEN, CDR2 SYDVKM. The trim removed 5 bases at V and 2 bases at J, leaving 3 bases unmatched. The CDR3 loop spans 13 amino acids.